What follows are 8 T cell receptor beta chains derived from one specimen sequenced in a study of blood T cell repertoires in COVID-19. Using immunoSEQ multiplex PCR, the repertoire was profiled, and TCRdb retains in-frame clones only, with some absent. The repertoire has around 250,000 clones, 75% to 90% of them found once; the top ten carry over 2%. The sample consisted of peripheral blood. Receptors originate from a man younger than 40 who had recovered from COVID-19.

V usage is TRBV7-6 and J usage is TRBJ1-3; 11 bases match TRBD1. Per the germline V gene, CDR1 is SGHVS and CDR2 is FNYEAQ. Trimming took 1 base from V and 2 from J; bases not matched to a gene: 7. CDR3 size: 18 residues. This CDR3 reads CASSLDGQGAIAGNTIYF. DNA of the CDR3: TGTGCCAGCAGCTTAGACGGACAGGGGGCAATCGCTGGAAACACCATATATTTT.

The genes are TRBV5-6 and TRBJ2-7, with no clear D. The CDR3 sequence is 13 residues long. The germline V gene encodes CDR1 SGHDT and CDR2 YYEEEE. Trimming took off 3 bases at V and 4 bases at J, with 11 bases between the two ends. The CDR3 DNA sequence: TGTGCCAGCAGCTCACACCCTTTTTACGAGCAGTACTTC. This translates into CASSSHPFYEQYF.

V gene TRBV19 combines with J gene TRBJ2-1; D ambiguous. Germline V CDR1 and CDR2: LNHDA, SQIVND (reference sequence). The V and J ends lost 2 bases and 7 bases respectively, with 12 bases between them. CDR3 size: 14 residues. For the CDR3, the DNA is TGTGCCAGTAGTATACCGTCCCAAGCGAATGAGCAGTTCTTC. It specifies CASSIPSQANEQFF.

The J gene is TRBJ2-1, the V gene TRBV11-2, with 7 bases fitting TRBD2. The CDR3 runs 15 residues. The V segment lost 2 bases and the J segment 8 bases; nucleotides outside the gene matches: 9. Germline V gives CDR1 SGHAT, CDR2 FQNNGV. Written as DNA, the CDR3 is TGTGCCAGCAGCTTATACGAGCGGGGTGCGGATGAGCAGTTCTTC. Residues: CASSLYERGADEQFF.

The V call is TRBV6-5, the J call TRBJ2-7, with TRBD1 as a possible D gene (6 bases). V was trimmed by 6 bases and J by 0 bases, leaving 12 bases between them. CDR3 length: 14 amino acids. Germline V gene sequence: CDR1 MNHEY, CDR2 SVGAGI. The CDR3 DNA is TGTGCCAGCAGGGGTGACAGGTTCTCCTACGAGCAGTACTTC. Protein sequence: CASRGDRFSYEQYF.

This chain uses TRBV4-3 with TRBJ1-5, with D hard to call. The V gene's germline CDR1 is LGHNA and CDR2 YSLEER. The CDR3 has 14 residues. V was cut by 0 bases and J by 7 bases, with 10 bases left in between. In DNA, the CDR3 is TGCGCCAGCAGCCAAGAAGTGGCGGGACAGCCCCAGCATTTT. This translates into CASSQEVAGQPQHF.

This clone came up once. V and J are TRBV19 and TRBJ1-5; D ambiguous. This CDR3 has 14 amino acids. Germline CDR1 LNHDA, CDR2 SQIVND (reference sequence). Trimming shortened V by 5 bases and J by 4 bases, and 12 bases separated the two germline ends. CDR3 DNA sequence: TGTGCCAGTAGTCCAGGACTACGTAATCAGCCCCAGCATTTT. This gives the protein CASSPGLRNQPQHF.

This CDR3 is CASNGGGNEETQYF. CDR3 DNA sequence: TGTGCCAGTAACGGCGGGGGAAACGAAGAGACCCAGTACTTC. The J gene is TRBJ2-5, the V gene TRBV19; 7 bases agree with TRBD2. After removal of 7 bases from V and 3 bases from J, the junction contained 8 bases not matched to a gene. Looked up from germline, CDR1 is LNHDA and CDR2 is SQIVND (reference sequence). This CDR3 comprises 14 residues.